This T cell receptor beta chain was sequenced during a study of blood T cells in healthy people across ages. Study-wide findings and caveats: Among T cells, TCR beta diversity per million cells dropped roughly linearly as age rose. Long-lived and aged donors differed, with more naive CD4+ cells and higher diversity in the long-lived.

Together with a sample-barcoded 5' primer, a J-beta primer mix was included in a second PCR lasting about 7 to 11 cycles. Researchers report that a template-switch adaptor with 12 random nucleotides tagged each cDNA molecule. Using its own MiXCR run on the 5' RACE reads, TCRdb lists one record per CDR3 protein. The sample shows some 710,000 distinct CDR3 sequences, about a fifth of them seen only once. Germline V lookup: CDR1 SGHTS, CDR2 YDEGEE. V trimming: 7 bases; J trimming: 0 bases; junction bases outside the gene matches: 7. The CDR3 covers 16 residues. In regard to this clonotype: Its antigen is unidentified.

The sequence came from a man in his 70s in good health. The sequencing sample was made of blood. The chain combines TRBV5-8 with TRBJ2-1, with 10 bases aligning to TRBD2. CDR3 nucleotide sequence: TGTGCCAGCGCTATCGGACTAGCGGCCTCCTACAATGAGCAGTTCTTC. Translation: CASAIGLAASYNEQFF.